Listed below are T cell receptor beta chains from one sample, sequenced in a study of blood T cell repertoires in COVID-19. The method was immunoSEQ multiplex PCR; TCRdb's version includes in-frame clones alone and lacks a portion of them. The table lists fewer than 150,000 clones, around 87% of them singletons. Material: peripheral blood. The receptor set was obtained from a woman between 45 and 65 years old who had recovered from COVID-19. CDR3s include the opening cysteine and the closing phenylalanine or tryptophan. The D gene is left open where the match is weak. The size field is filled for only some rows; it gives once, few, many or a size class.

j_call	clone_size	v_call	d_call	cdr3_nt	cdr3_aa
TRBJ2-1	NA	TRBV11-3	NA	TGTGCCAGCAGCTTAGAAACTGTCAATGAGCAGTTCTTC	CASSLETVNEQFF
TRBJ2-7	NA	TRBV9	TRBD1	TGTGCCAGCAGCATAGGGACAGGGTATTACGAGCAGTACTTC	CASSIGTGYYEQYF
TRBJ2-2	once	TRBV6-2/TRBV6-3	NA	TGTGCCAGCAGTTACTCGATTGTTAGTCCAGGATCCCATAACACCGGGGAGCTGTTTTTT	CASSYSIVSPGSHNTGELFF
TRBJ2-2	NA	TRBV10-3	TRBD1	TGTGCCATCAGACCGGGACAGGGTTTCGGGGAGCTGTTTTTT	CAIRPGQGFGELFF
TRBJ1-1	NA	TRBV6-5	NA	TGTGCCAGCAGTTATTACGAACTTACTGAAGCTTTCTTT	CASSYYELTEAFF
TRBJ1-1	NA	TRBV28	NA	TGTGCCAGCAGTTTATTGCGCCGCCTGAACACTGAAGCTTTCTTT	CASSLLRRLNTEAFF
TRBJ2-7	once	TRBV5-1	TRBD1	TGCGCCAGCAGCCCGCGGACAGGGGGAGCCCCCTACGAGCAGTACTTC	CASSPRTGGAPYEQYF
TRBJ2-7	NA	TRBV5-6	TRBD1	TGTGCCAGCAGCACAACCAGGACAGGGACCTACGAGCAGTACTTC	CASSTTRTGTYEQYF
TRBJ1-3	NA	TRBV30	TRBD1	TGTGCCTGGACGTCCGCGACAGGGGGCCCTGGAAACACCATATATTTT	CAWTSATGGPGNTIYF
TRBJ2-3	few	TRBV5-1	NA	TGCGCCAGCAGCTCCCTCGGGAGCACAGATACGCAGTATTTT	CASSSLGSTDTQYF
TRBJ2-2	NA	TRBV5-4	NA	TGTGCCAGCAGCACGGAGAGACAGGTTGGGGAGCTGTTTTTT	CASSTERQVGELFF
TRBJ1-2	NA	TRBV7-9	NA	TGTGCCAGCAGCCCCGACATGTTTGGCTACACCTTC	CASSPDMFGYTF
TRBJ2-3	NA	TRBV7-6	TRBD2	TGTGCCAGCAGCCCCCTTCGGCGGGAGACAAATACGCAGTATTTT	CASSPLRRETNTQYF
TRBJ1-2	NA	TRBV19	NA	TGTGCCAGTAGTATTGGGGGGATCACTGGCTACACCTTC	CASSIGGITGYTF
TRBJ2-1	NA	TRBV11-2	NA	TGTGCCAGCAGATCTGACAGGATGAATGAGCAGTTCTTC	CASRSDRMNEQFF
TRBJ1-1	NA	TRBV5-1	NA	TGCGCCAGCAGCTTGGAGGGGGATCGGGTCTTGGCTGAAGCTTTCTTT	CASSLEGDRVLAEAFF
TRBJ1-2	NA	TRBV27	TRBD1	TGTGCCAGCAGTTCTCCGACAGGGGGGAACTATGGCTACACCTTC	CASSSPTGGNYGYTF
TRBJ1-1	NA	TRBV7-8	NA	TGTGCCAGCAGCCTGGGGGCGGCGGTGGCTTTCTTT	CASSLGAAVAFF
TRBJ1-1	NA	TRBV30	NA	TGTGCCTGGGCCCTATCGAGGTTGGTCTCTGAAGCTTTCTTT	CAWALSRLVSEAFF
TRBJ1-4	NA	TRBV6-2/TRBV6-3	NA	TGTGCCAGCAGTCAAGAGCATACGGGTGAAAAACTGTTTTTT	CASSQEHTGEKLFF
TRBJ1-1	NA	TRBV18	NA	TGTGCCAGCTCACCACAAAGGGGGGGCAGGAACACTGAAGCTTTCTTT	CASSPQRGGRNTEAFF
TRBJ1-4	few	TRBV4-1	NA	TGCGCCAGCAGCCAAGATCAGGATACCTATGAAAAACTGTTTTTT	CASSQDQDTYEKLFF
TRBJ1-5	many	TRBV19	NA	TGTGCCAGTAGTATAGCTGGAGAGTATCAGCCCCAGCATTTT	CASSIAGEYQPQHF
TRBJ1-1	NA	TRBV4-2	TRBD1	TGTGCCAGCAGCCAAGATGACAGGGTAAAATCTGAAGCTTTCTTT	CASSQDDRVKSEAFF
TRBJ2-7	NA	TRBV10-3	TRBD2	TGTGCCATCAGTAGCCCCGGAGGGAGGGGCTACGAGCAGTACTTC	CAISSPGGRGYEQYF
TRBJ2-1	NA	TRBV7-3	TRBD2	TGTGCCAGCAGCCACGGGACTAGCGGGGCCGAGGGCTACAATGAGCAGTTCTTC	CASSHGTSGAEGYNEQFF
TRBJ2-3	NA	TRBV7-2	NA	TGTGCCAGCAGCTTGAGTGGAGTAGTGTCAGATACGCAGTATTTT	CASSLSGVVSDTQYF
TRBJ2-1	NA	TRBV28	NA	TGTGCCAGCAGTCCCGCCCCGGGAAACAATGAGCAGTTCTTC	CASSPAPGNNEQFF
TRBJ2-5	NA	TRBV7-2	NA	TGTGCCAGCAGCCCCAGTATGACGCGGCAAGAGACCCAGTACTTC	CASSPSMTRQETQYF
TRBJ2-7	NA	TRBV7-2	TRBD1	TGTGCCAGCAGCTCACAGGGGTACGAGCAGTACTTC	CASSSQGYEQYF
TRBJ1-2	NA	TRBV11-2	NA	TGTGCCAGCAGCTTAGTCTCTGGCTACACCTTC	CASSLVSGYTF
TRBJ1-1	NA	TRBV6-5	NA	TGTGCCAGCATTTCCTCGGGGCTTACTGAAGCTTTCTTT	CASISSGLTEAFF
TRBJ2-7	NA	TRBV18	TRBD2	TGTGCCAGCTCACGAAACAGCGGGGACTCCTACGAGCAGTACTTC	CASSRNSGDSYEQYF
TRBJ2-7	NA	TRBV5-1	NA	TGCGCCAGCAGCTTCTCAGGGGCTGGCTACGAGCAGTACTTC	CASSFSGAGYEQYF
TRBJ1-1	NA	TRBV18	NA	TGTGCCAGCTCACCCAGGGAGGTGAACACTGAAGCTTTCTTT	CASSPREVNTEAFF
TRBJ1-6	NA	TRBV6-6	NA	TGTGCCAGCAGTCCGTCTAATTCACCCCTCCACTTT	CASSPSNSPLHF
TRBJ2-1	few	TRBV7-9	NA	TGTGCCAGCAAGAGCGGTAGCTCCTACAATGAGCAGTTCTTC	CASKSGSSYNEQFF
TRBJ1-6	NA	TRBV28	TRBD1	TGTGCCAGCAGATTGACAGGGGGCACCTATAATTCACCCCTCCACTTT	CASRLTGGTYNSPLHF
TRBJ2-5	NA	TRBV18	TRBD1	TGTGCCAGCTCACAAACCGGGACAGGGAACCGGGAGACCCAGTACTTC	CASSQTGTGNRETQYF
TRBJ2-1	NA	TRBV7-2	TRBD1	TGTGCCAGCAGCTTAGACAGGGGACATGAGCAGTTCTTC	CASSLDRGHEQFF
TRBJ1-2	NA	TRBV5-1	TRBD1	TGCGCCAGCAGCTTGGGCGGGACAGGGGTTGGTGGCTACACCTTC	CASSLGGTGVGGYTF
TRBJ1-1	once	TRBV11-2	NA	TGTGCCAGCAGCTTAGGTCAGGCGTTTGAAGCTTTCTTT	CASSLGQAFEAFF
TRBJ1-1	NA	TRBV11-3	NA	TGTGCCAGCAGCCACAACATGGCCGCGCGGGCTTTCTTT	CASSHNMAARAFF
TRBJ1-5	NA	TRBV10-2	NA	TGCGCCAGCACCCCACAGGATTGGTGGGGCAATCAGCCCCAGCATTTT	CASTPQDWWGNQPQHF
TRBJ2-7	NA	TRBV6-6	NA	TGTGCCAGCAGTTACGGCCAGAACTCCTACGAGCAGTACTTC	CASSYGQNSYEQYF